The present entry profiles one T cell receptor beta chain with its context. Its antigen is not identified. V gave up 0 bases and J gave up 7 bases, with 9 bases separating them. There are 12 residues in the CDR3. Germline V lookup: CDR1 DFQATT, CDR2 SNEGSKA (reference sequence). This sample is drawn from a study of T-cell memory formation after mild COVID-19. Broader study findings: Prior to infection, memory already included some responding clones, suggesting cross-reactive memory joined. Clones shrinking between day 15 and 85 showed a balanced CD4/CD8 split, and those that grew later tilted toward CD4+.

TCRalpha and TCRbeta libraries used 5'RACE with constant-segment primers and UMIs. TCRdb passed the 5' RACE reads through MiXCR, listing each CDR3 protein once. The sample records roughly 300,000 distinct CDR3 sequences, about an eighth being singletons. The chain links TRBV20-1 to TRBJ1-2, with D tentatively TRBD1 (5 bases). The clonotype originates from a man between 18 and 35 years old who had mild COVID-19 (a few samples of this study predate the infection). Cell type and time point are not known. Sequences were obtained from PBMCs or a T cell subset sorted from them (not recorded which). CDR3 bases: TGCAGTGCTAGAGAAGAAGGGGTTGGCTACACCTTC. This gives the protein CSAREEGVGYTF.